The source of this T cell receptor (beta chain) is a study of post-analysis software for immune sequencing data. On the study more broadly: Multiple sclerosis in the patients followed relapsing-remitting, secondary progressive and progressive-relapsing courses.

Each TCR beta cDNA library carried unique molecular identifiers. Each batch of about 0.95 to 10 million T cells produced 490,000 or so cDNA molecules. From the PCR reads, TCRdb called clonotypes with MiXCR, one entry per CDR3 protein. Among fewer than 550,000 distinct CDR3 sequences, 30% to 40% were seen once, and the ten largest hold about 6%. With respect to this clonotype: What it recognizes is unknown.

The study's findings and limits: Multiple sclerosis patients showed significantly lower normalized Chao1 diversity than controls did. Five TRBV segments occurring more often in patients than controls included TRBV5-6, TRBV5-1 and TRBV20-1. The authors found that F measure strongly co-clustered same-batch samples.

Germline CDR1 is LNHNV and CDR2 is YYDKDF (reference sequence). V shed 0 bases and J shed 12 bases, with 6 bases lying between them. The CDR3 contains 12 residues. The TCR was taken from a girl aged 2-17 years with multiple sclerosis. The sequenced sample was blood. The gene calls are TRBV15 and TRBJ1-6; D call uncertain. The CDR3, as DNA: TGTGCCACCAGCAGAGACGGCGGACCCCTCCACTTT. Protein sequence: CATSRDGGPLHF. Supplemented by reference TRBV15 and TRBJ1-6, the full variable domain reads DAMVIQNPRYQVTQFGKPVTLSCSQTLNHNVMYWYQQKSSQAPKLLFHYYDKDFNNEADTPDNFQSRRPNTSFCFLDIRSPGLGDTAMYLCATSRDGGPLHFGNGTRLTVT.